The 8 T cell receptor beta chains below all came from one sample that was sequenced in a study of control samples from healthy donors and cancer patients. Only in-frame clones appear in the TCRdb table, and some are missing; sequencing was by immunoSEQ multiplex PCR. The table lists roughly 120,000 clones, around nine tenths of them singletons. Sequenced: blood. The receptors here all came from a human donor in good health. The donor label of this sample is uncertain.

The chain carries TRBV7-2 and TRBJ1-2; D is ambiguous. V dropped 6 bases and J dropped 6 bases, with 17 bases sitting between them. This CDR3 contains 14 residues. CDR1 is SGHTA and CDR2 is FQGNSA in the germline V gene. In DNA, the CDR3 is TGTGCCAGCAGGACGGACCTCCGGCGGGATGGCTACACCTTC. Encoded protein: CASRTDLRRDGYTF.

The chain is built from TRBV25-1 and TRBJ1-2; D is unclear. Per the germline V gene, CDR1 is MGHDK and CDR2 is SYGVNS. V was clipped by 6 bases and J by 7 bases, with 18 bases between them. The CDR3 loop spans 14 amino acids. The CDR3: CASRGGEGYFGYTF. The CDR3 nucleotides read TGTGCCAGCAGGGGAGGCGAGGGTTATTTTGGCTACACCTTC.

This clone was counted a single time. V is TRBV7-9 and J is TRBJ1-2; no firm D call. CDR1 is SEHNR and CDR2 is FQNEAQ in the germline V gene (reference sequence). The CDR3 is 15 residues long. V was clipped by 2 bases and J by 0 bases, with 10 bases between them. The CDR3 protein is CASSLYATTNYGYTF. CDR3 sequence (DNA): TGTGCCAGCAGCTTATACGCGACAACTAACTATGGCTACACCTTC.

As DNA, the CDR3 is TGCAGCGTCGGTGGACACCCGAGGGCCTCCTACGAGCAGTACTTC. It encodes CSVGGHPRASYEQYF. V and J are TRBV29-1 and TRBJ2-7; the D gene could be TRBD1 or TRBD2 (5 bases each). Germline V gives CDR1 SQVTM, CDR2 ANQGSEA. The CDR3 is made up of 15 amino acids. V lost 6 bases to trimming and J lost 0 bases, with 18 bases between them.

This chain joins TRBV5-6 and TRBJ1-6; no reliable D call. The V and J ends lost 2 bases and 14 bases respectively, with 11 bases between them. The CDR3 covers 12 residues. Germline V gene lookup returns CDR1 SGHDT and CDR2 YYEEEE. The CDR3 spells CASSLWAGALHF. For the CDR3, the DNA is TGTGCCAGCAGCTTATGGGCGGGCGCCCTCCACTTT.

This rearrangement joins TRBV27 to TRBJ1-4; 7 bases map to TRBD1. Unmatched junction bases numbered 7, after V lost 7 bases and J lost 5 bases. The CDR3 runs to 14 residues. Germline V gene lookup returns CDR1 MNHEY and CDR2 SMNVEV (reference sequence). As DNA, the CDR3 is TGTGCCAGCAAAATCCCGGGACAGAATGAAAAACTGTTTTTT. It encodes CASKIPGQNEKLFF.

The chain combines TRBV19 with TRBJ1-2, with D unclear. V dropped 1 base and J dropped 0 bases, with 9 bases sitting between them. Germline CDR1 and CDR2: LNHDA and SQIVND (reference sequence). The CDR3 spans 15 residues. The CDR3 sequence: CASSIGPGTNYGYTF. Written as DNA, the CDR3 is TGTGCCAGTAGTATAGGCCCCGGGACTAACTATGGCTACACCTTC.

This chain links TRBV10-3 with TRBJ2-6; 7 bases line up with TRBD1. The CDR3 spans 15 residues. Germline CDR1 and CDR2: ENHRY and SYGVKD. V lost 6 bases, J lost 4 bases, and 6 bases stayed unmatched. The CDR3 is CAISGQDPGANVLTF. For the CDR3, the DNA is TGTGCCATCAGCGGACAGGACCCAGGGGCCAACGTCCTGACTTTC.